These 6 T cell receptor beta chains originate from one sample sequenced in a study of T cells in Graves' hyperthyroidism and ophthalmopathy. Authors of the study amplified TCR beta CDR3 regions from RNA transcripts. First-round RT-PCR with HTBI primers amplified the TCR CDR3 region. TCRdb reprocessed the multiplex PCR reads with MiXCR, giving one entry per CDR3 protein. This sample has around 600,000 distinct CDR3 sequences, with about 14% found just once. The sequenced sample was blood. The receptors were sampled from a woman in her late teens or twenties with Graves' ophthalmopathy.

There are a few counts of this clonotype. The chain links TRBV20-1 to TRBJ2-5; TRBD1 matches at 10 bases. CDR1 is DFQATT and CDR2 is SNEGSKA in the germline V gene (reference sequence). V lost 2 bases, J lost 9 bases, and 15 bases stayed unmatched. The CDR3 spans 16 residues. CDR3 sequence: CSARSVDRGIREAQYF. The CDR3 DNA sequence: TGCAGTGCTAGATCGGTGGACAGGGGGATTCGGGAGGCCCAGTACTTC.

The chain has TRBV12-3 or TRBV12-4 and TRBJ1-3, with a possible D match to TRBD1 (5 bases). Trimming removed 5 bases at V and 4 bases at J, with 15 bases between. The CDR3 covers 15 residues. The CDR3 loop is CASSRTGGRGNTIYF. The CDR3 DNA reads TGTGCCAGCAGTCGAACCGGGGGGAGGGGAAACACCATATATTTT.

A word on this clonotype: Mismatch with germline at one junction end may stem from a read error. This chain connects TRBV6-5 to TRBJ1-2; the D gene is possibly TRBD1 (5 bases). Germline lookup yields CDR1 MNHEY and CDR2 SVGAGI. The CDR3 totals 14 residues. In DNA form, the CDR3 reads TGTGTCAGCAGTTACTCGGGCAGGGCCTATGGCTACACCTTC. Amino acids: CVSSYSGRAYGYTF.

The rearrangement uses TRBV2 and TRBJ2-2; tentative D call: TRBD2 (5 bases). The CDR3 covers 15 residues. CDR1 is SNHLY and CDR2 is FYNNEI in the germline V gene. The V gene lost 2 bases and the J gene lost 7 bases, with 14 bases spanning the gap. The CDR3 DNA is TGTGCCAGCAGTGAAACGGAAGGCCGGGACGGGGAGCTGTTTTTT. Amino acid sequence: CASSETEGRDGELFF.

This clonotype was seen at least ten times. V and J are TRBV7-2 and TRBJ2-7, with a weak D call TRBD2 (5 bases). V was cut by 4 bases and J by 1 base, with 11 bases left in between. CDR3 length: 14 residues. Per the germline V gene, CDR1 is SGHTA and CDR2 is FQGNSA. CDR3 DNA: TGTGCCAGCAGCTCCCACGGGGATTCCTACGAGCAGTACTTC. Residues: CASSSHGDSYEQYF.

As for this clonotype: A junction boundary mismatches the germline segment, possibly from a read error. The gene calls are TRBV4-1 and TRBJ2-7; the D gene is possibly TRBD2 (5 bases). The CDR3 consists of 17 residues. The germline V gene encodes CDR1 MGHRA and CDR2 YSYEKL. The chain's CDR3 is CASSQEEAEPSFYEQYF. CDR3 coding DNA: TGTGCCAGCAGCCAAGAGGAGGCAGAACCAAGTTTTTACGAGCAGTACTTC.